This passage covers 22 T cell receptor beta chains from one sample sequenced in a study of OX40 agonist ivuxolimab in advanced cancers. Assay: immunoSEQ multiplex PCR; the TCRdb copy retains only in-frame clones and omits some. In the table there are about 29,000 clones, about nine tenths of which are singletons. The source material was CD4+ or CD8+ T cells sorted from blood, sampled in a trial of the OX40 agonist ivuxolimab. These receptors were obtained from an adult with an advanced solid tumor such as melanoma, head and neck, liver or kidney cancer.

On this clone itself: The identical CDR3 is also encoded by other nucleotide sequences in the sample. This chain uses TRBV19 with TRBJ1-1, with D tentatively TRBD1 (5 bases). Trimming shortened V by 4 bases and J by 4 bases, and 13 bases separated the two germline ends. This CDR3 contains 14 residues. CDR1 and CDR2 from the germline V gene are LNHDA and SQIVND (reference sequence). The CDR3 spells CASSRGIGATEAFF. CDR3 in DNA: TGTGCCAGTAGTAGAGGAATTGGGGCCACTGAAGCTTTCTTT.

The rearrangement joins TRBV4-1 to TRBJ2-3; D perhaps matches TRBD2 (7 bases). From germline, CDR1 is MGHRA and CDR2 YSYEKL. Trimming took 3 bases from V and 11 from J, leaving 15 bases between them. The CDR3 covers 13 residues. CDR3 protein: CASSQPGGYEQYF. For the CDR3, the DNA is TGCGCCAGCAGCCAGCCGGGGGGCTATGAGCAGTATTTT.

The gene calls are TRBV4-2 and TRBJ2-3; D not resolved. Germline V gene data show CDR1 as LGHNA and CDR2 as YNFKEQ. The V gene lost 0 bases and the J gene lost 3 bases, with 10 bases spanning the gap. The CDR3 loop spans 15 amino acids. The CDR3 here is CASSQDLGKTDTQYF. The CDR3 region has the DNA TGTGCCAGCAGCCAAGATTTGGGCAAGACAGATACGCAGTATTTT.

The rearrangement joins TRBV6-6 to TRBJ2-7; D is ambiguous. The CDR3 loop spans 14 amino acids. V was pared by 0 bases and J by 2 bases, with 8 bases between. Germline V gene lookup returns CDR1 MNHNY and CDR2 SVGAGI (reference sequence). In DNA form, the CDR3 reads TGTGCCAGCAGTTACTCGGCCAGAGCCTACGAGCAGTACTTC. Its protein product is CASSYSARAYEQYF.

The CDR3 loop is CSVDGLESTDTQYF. The CDR3 nucleotides read TGCAGCGTCGACGGCCTTGAGAGCACAGATACGCAGTATTTT. The chain uses TRBV29-1 and TRBJ2-3, with D hard to call. Trimming cost V 6 bases and J 0 bases, with 13 bases left between them. The CDR3 is 14 residues long. Germline assignment: CDR1 SQVTM and CDR2 ANQGSEA.

Here the CDR3 reads CASSGPREQFISYEQYF. The DNA of the CDR3 is TGTGCCAGCAGTGGACCTAGGGAACAGTTTATTTCCTACGAGCAGTACTTC. This sequence joins TRBV2 and TRBJ2-7; no clear D gene. The V end lost 4 bases, the J end lost 1 base, and 20 bases lay between the germline ends. The germline V gene encodes CDR1 SNHLY and CDR2 FYNNEI. The length of the CDR3 is 17 residues.

The chain links TRBV7-9 to TRBJ2-7; no reliable D call. Germline V lookup: CDR1 SEHNR, CDR2 FQNEAQ (reference sequence). The CDR3 is 12 residues long. The ends were cut back, 1 base at V and 5 bases at J, with 6 bases in the middle. The DNA for the CDR3 is TGTGCCAGCAGCTTAGTTTCCGACGAGCAGTACTTC. This gives the protein CASSLVSDEQYF. The entire variable domain, with the rest obtained from reference TRBV7-9 and TRBJ2-7, is as follows: DTGVSQNPRHKITKRGQNVTFRCDPISEHNRLYWYRQTLGQGPEFLTYFQNEAQLEKSRLLSDRFSAERPKGSFSTLEIQRTEQGDSAMYLCASSLVSDEQYFGPGTRLTVT.

In DNA form, the CDR3 reads TGTGCCATCAGCCCGGCTAGCGGGGCTGAAGAGACCCAGTACTTC. Translating gives CAISPASGAEETQYF. The rearrangement links TRBV10-3 to TRBJ2-5; 9 positions agree with TRBD2. V dropped 6 bases and J dropped 3; count of bases not matched to a gene: 8. Germline V CDR1 and CDR2: ENHRY, SYGVKD. This CDR3 is 15 amino acids long.

The gene calls are TRBV4-3 and TRBJ2-7; 12 bases match TRBD1. The CDR3 sequence is 22 residues long. Germline lookup yields CDR1 LGHNA and CDR2 YSLEER. V shed 2 bases and J 0 bases; nucleotides not matched to a gene: 20. CDR3 region: CASSQREWAGTGGYYSSYEQYF. The DNA for the CDR3 is TGCGCCAGCAGCCAACGGGAATGGGCCGGGACAGGGGGCTACTACAGCTCCTACGAGCAGTACTTC.

The chain links TRBV5-1 to TRBJ2-3; TRBD2 aligns across 8 bases. Germline CDR1 SGHRS, CDR2 YFSETQ. Losses at the gene ends were 6 bases for V and 4 bases for J; bases not matched to a gene: 7. The CDR3 is 14 residues long. The CDR3 bases are TGCGCCAGCAATTTCGGACTAGCCTCAGATACGCAGTATTTT. It is translated as CASNFGLASDTQYF.

The V gene is TRBV9, the J gene TRBJ1-2; D gene uncertain. V was clipped by 0 bases and J by 2 bases, with 14 bases between them. The CDR3 runs to 16 residues. CDR1 and CDR2 (germline): SGDLS, YYNGEE. The CDR3 sequence: CASSVAQGGPNYGYTF. The CDR3 region has the DNA TGTGCCAGCAGCGTAGCCCAAGGTGGTCCCAACTATGGCTACACCTTC.

V usage is TRBV9 and J usage is TRBJ2-7, with 9 bases matching TRBD1. The CDR3 is 14 amino acids. With V trimmed by 4 bases and J by 5 bases, 7 bases remained unmatched. Germline assignment: CDR1 SGDLS and CDR2 YYNGEE. The CDR3 DNA is TGTGCCAGCAGCTTGGGACAGGGTCTCAACGAGCAGTACTTC. Encoded protein: CASSLGQGLNEQYF.

The gene calls are TRBV11-2 and TRBJ1-2; 10 bases match TRBD1. From germline, CDR1 is SGHAT and CDR2 FQNNGV. Losses at the gene ends were 1 base for V and 3 bases for J; bases not matched to a gene: 8. The CDR3 totals 17 residues. Here the CDR3 DNA reads TGTGCCAGCAGCTTAGGCCCGACAGGGGGCATAGACTATGGCTACACCTTC. As protein: CASSLGPTGGIDYGYTF.

The rearrangement joins TRBV19 to TRBJ1-1, with D tentatively TRBD1 (5 bases). Germline CDR1 reads LNHDA; CDR2 reads SQIVND (reference sequence). The CDR3 spans 14 residues. Trimming left V 3 bases short and J 1 base short, with 9 bases between. The CDR3: CASSIVGGNTEAFF. The CDR3 region has the DNA TGTGCCAGTAGTATTGTGGGGGGGAACACTGAAGCTTTCTTT.

V usage is TRBV28 and J usage is TRBJ2-7; 7 nucleotides line up with TRBD1. Germline V CDR1 and CDR2: MDHEN, SYDVKM. The CDR3 totals 14 residues. With V trimmed by 4 bases and J by 4 bases, 7 bases remained unmatched. The CDR3 coding sequence is TGTGCCAGCAGTTCGGACAGGAGAACATACGAGCAGTACTTC. Translated, it gives CASSSDRRTYEQYF. The full variable domain, completed using reference TRBV28 and TRBJ2-7, is DVKVTQSSRYLVKRTGEKVFLECVQDMDHENMFWYRQDPGLGLRLIYFSYDVKMKEKGDIPEGYSVSREKKERFSLILESASTNQTSMYLCASSSDRRTYEQYFGPGTRLTVT.

The V and J genes are TRBV5-4 and TRBJ2-7, with 7 bases matching TRBD1. This CDR3 comprises 15 residues. Losses at the gene ends were 4 bases for V and 4 bases for J; bases not matched to a gene: 11. Germline loops: CDR1 SGHNT, CDR2 YYREEE (reference sequence). The CDR3 spells CASSPSDRALYEQYF. CDR3 coding DNA: TGTGCCAGCAGCCCATCCGACAGGGCGTTATACGAGCAGTACTTC.

The gene calls are TRBV10-1 and TRBJ2-3; D uncertain. Germline CDR1 reads WNHNN; CDR2 reads SYGVQD (reference sequence). V was shortened by 2 bases and J by 1 base, with 4 bases between the two germline ends. The CDR3 extends over 13 amino acids. The CDR3 bases are TGCGCCAGCAGTGAGGGAGGCACAGATACGCAGTATTTT. Its translation: CASSEGGTDTQYF.

This clone appeared a few times. V usage is TRBV9 and J usage is TRBJ1-3; TRBD1 might be the D (6 bases). This CDR3 is 15 amino acids long. Deletions cut 3 bases from V and 5 bases from J, with 15 bases between. CDR1 SGDLS and CDR2 YYNGEE come from the germline V gene. This CDR3 is CASSGSRGGRNTIYF. The CDR3 nucleotides read TGTGCCAGCAGCGGATCGCGAGGGGGGAGAAACACCATATATTTT.

The chain carries TRBV4-1 and TRBJ2-7, with TRBD2 matching 7 bases. This CDR3 contains 14 residues. The germline V gene encodes CDR1 MGHRA and CDR2 YSYEKL. J gave up 2 bases and V 3 bases, and 4 bases lay outside the gene matches. The DNA for the CDR3 is TGCGCCAGCAGCCAGTGGGGGGGGACCTACGAGCAGTACTTC. Translated, it gives CASSQWGGTYEQYF.

The rearrangement uses TRBV4-1 and TRBJ1-5, with 7 bases aligning to TRBD1. In germline, CDR1 is MGHRA, CDR2 YSYEKL. The CDR3 sequence is 15 residues long. V shed 2 bases and J 7 bases; nucleotides not matched to a gene: 8. CDR3 protein: CASSQPTGLGQPQHF. CDR3 bases: TGCGCCAGCAGCCAACCGACAGGGTTGGGACAGCCCCAGCATTTT.

The V call is TRBV6-4, the J call TRBJ1-1; TRBD1 matches at 7 bases. V trimming: 2 bases; J trimming: 1 base; junction bases outside the gene matches: 1. This CDR3 comprises 14 residues. Germline CDR1 is MRHNA and CDR2 is SNTAGT. CDR3 in DNA: TGTGCCAGCAGTGACGGGACAGAGAACACTGAAGCTTTCTTT. Translated: CASSDGTENTEAFF.

The chain carries TRBV25-1 and TRBJ2-2; TRBD1 matches 7 bases. The CDR3 runs to 16 residues. Germline CDR1 reads MGHDK; CDR2 reads SYGVNS. With V trimmed by 3 bases and J by 1 base, 5 bases remained unmatched. The chain's CDR3 is CASSDDREMNTGELFF. CDR3 nucleotides: TGTGCCAGCAGTGACGACAGGGAGATGAACACCGGGGAGCTGTTTTTT. The variable domain in full, completed from reference TRBV25-1 and TRBJ2-2, reads EADIYQTPRYLVIGTGKKITLECSQTMGHDKMYWYQQDPGMELHLIHYSYGVNSTEKGDLSSESTVSRIRTEHFPLTLESARPSHTSQYLCASSDDREMNTGELFFGEGSRLTVL.